This T cell receptor beta chain was observed in a study of OX40 agonist ivuxolimab in advanced cancers. Data came from immunoSEQ multiplex PCR; TCRdb stores just in-frame clones and leaves some out. The sample shows roughly 67,000 clones, about 84% of them seen only once. V was pared by 5 bases and J by 5 bases, with 10 bases between. Per germline, CDR1 SGHVS and CDR2 FNYEAQ. The CDR3 length is 13 residues. The TCR originated in an adult with an advanced solid tumor such as melanoma, head and neck, liver or kidney cancer. The gene calls are TRBV7-6 and TRBJ1-5; the D gene is possibly TRBD1 (5 bases). This specimen was CD4+ or CD8+ T cells sorted from blood, taken in a trial of the OX40 agonist ivuxolimab. CDR3 sequence (DNA): TGTGCCAGCAGCGTCACGGGGGATCAGCCCCAGCATTTT. Translated, it gives CASSVTGDQPQHF.